Following are 29 T cell receptor beta chains from one sample sequenced in a study of control samples from healthy donors and cancer patients. Assay used: immunoSEQ multiplex PCR; TCRdb lists only in-frame clones, some missing. The data show about 100,000 clones, around 90% seen once. The source material was blood. These TCRs come from a woman aged 18-29 years in good health.

The genes are TRBV6-1 and TRBJ2-7; 9 positions agree with TRBD1. The germline gives CDR1 MNHNS, CDR2 SASEGT. Trimming took 2 bases from V and 0 from J; bases not matched to a gene: 11. The CDR3 covers 18 residues. The chain's CDR3 is CASSEYGLGTGSSYEQYF. Here the CDR3 DNA reads TGTGCCAGCAGTGAATATGGCTTAGGGACAGGGAGCTCCTACGAGCAGTACTTC.

This chain joins TRBV6-5 and TRBJ2-5, with D possibly being TRBD1 (6 bases). This CDR3 comprises 13 residues. Trimming removed 6 bases at V and 0 bases at J, with 8 bases between. From germline, CDR1 is MNHEY and CDR2 SVGAGI. The CDR3 region is CASRRQDQETQYF. DNA of the CDR3: TGTGCCAGCAGGAGACAGGACCAAGAGACCCAGTACTTC.

This sequence joins TRBV29-1 and TRBJ2-1, with TRBD2 matching over 12 bases. The CDR3 has 16 amino acids. V trimming: 1 base; J trimming: 9 bases; junction bases outside the gene matches: 10. Germline lookup yields CDR1 SQVTM and CDR2 ANQGSEA. CDR3 DNA: TGCAGCGTTGAAGGAGGGTCTAGCGGGAGGGCCAGTGAGCAGTTCTTC. This translates into CSVEGGSSGRASEQFF.

This sequence joins TRBV5-1 and TRBJ1-1, with 9 bases identical to TRBD1. V shed 2 bases and J 5 bases; nucleotides not matched to a gene: 4. The CDR3 has 14 amino acids. The V gene's germline CDR1 is SGHRS and CDR2 YFSETQ. DNA of the CDR3: TGCGCCAGCAGCTTCAGACAGGGGGGGACTGAAGCTTTCTTT. It encodes CASSFRQGGTEAFF. The full variable domain, completed using reference TRBV5-1 and TRBJ1-1, is KAGVTQTPRYLIKTRGQQVTLSCSPISGHRSVSWYQQTPGQGLQFLFEYFSETQRNKGNFPGRFSGRQFSNSRSEMNVSTLELGDSALYLCASSFRQGGTEAFFGQGTRLTVV.

This chain uses TRBV19 with TRBJ1-1, with D hard to call. In germline, CDR1 is LNHDA, CDR2 SQIVND (reference sequence). The CDR3 length is 15 residues. The V gene lost 3 bases and the J gene lost 3 bases, with 14 bases spanning the gap. Here the CDR3 reads CASSMLGSGDTEAFF. CDR3 in DNA: TGTGCCAGTAGTATGCTCGGCTCCGGAGACACTGAAGCTTTCTTT.

The rearrangement links TRBV5-1 to TRBJ2-1; D tentatively fits TRBD1 or TRBD2 (5 bases each). Trimming removed 1 base at V and 2 bases at J, with 10 bases between. CDR1 is SGHRS, CDR2 YFSETQ, per germline. The CDR3 is made up of 15 amino acids. In DNA form, the CDR3 reads TGCGCCAGCAGCTTGTCGGGGCCAGCCTACAATGAGCAGTTCTTC. It is translated as CASSLSGPAYNEQFF.

The chain joins TRBV6-5 to TRBJ1-5, with D possibly being TRBD1 (5 bases). Germline values: CDR1 MNHEY, CDR2 SVGAGI. The CDR3 has 15 amino acids. Trimming pared 9 bases from V and 2 bases from J, leaving 17 bases between. The CDR3 sequence is CASNTGWIGNQPQHF. CDR3 bases: TGTGCCAGTAATACAGGTTGGATTGGCAATCAGCCCCAGCATTTT.

The chain combines TRBV5-4 with TRBJ1-1; D unresolved. The CDR3 contains 13 residues. Germline V gene data show CDR1 as SGHNT and CDR2 as YYREEE (reference sequence). V was clipped by 0 bases and J by 6 bases, with 9 bases between them. The CDR3 nucleotides read TGTGCCAGCAGCTTGGAGTCAGCTTCTGAAGCTTTCTTT. This gives the protein CASSLESASEAFF.

This clone was detected a few times. The V gene is TRBV5-6, the J gene TRBJ1-5; 9 nucleotides line up with TRBD1. The CDR3 sequence is 15 residues long. J gave up 0 bases and V 4 bases, and 2 bases lay outside the gene matches. Germline assignment: CDR1 SGHDT and CDR2 YYEEEE. CDR3 in amino acids: CASSRGQGSNQPQHF. The CDR3 nucleotides read TGTGCCAGCAGCCGGGGACAGGGTAGCAATCAGCCCCAGCATTTT.

This clone was seen more than once but under ten times. The chain links TRBV19 to TRBJ1-5; no clear D gene. V gave up 9 bases and J gave up 2 bases, with 20 bases separating them. Per the germline V gene, CDR1 is LNHDA and CDR2 is SQIVND (reference sequence). The CDR3 extends over 16 amino acids. The CDR3 protein is CASSGIRVLRNQPQHF. The CDR3 DNA reads TGTGCCAGCAGCGGAATAAGGGTCCTCCGCAATCAGCCCCAGCATTTT. Complete variable domain (other parts from reference TRBV19 and TRBJ1-5): DGGITQSPKYLFRKEGQNVTLSCEQNLNHDAMYWYRQDPGQGLRLIYYSQIVNDFQKGDIAEGYSVSREKKESFPLTVTSAQKNPTAFYLCASSGIRVLRNQPQHFGDGTRLSIL.

V usage is TRBV6-5 and J usage is TRBJ2-7, with a tentative D call TRBD1 (5 bases). This CDR3 comprises 11 residues. Trimming left V 7 bases short and J 1 base short, with 5 bases between. CDR1 is MNHEY, CDR2 SVGAGI, per germline. CDR3 coding DNA: TGTGCCAGCACAGGGTCCTACGAGCAGTACTTC. This translates into CASTGSYEQYF.

The chain combines TRBV2 with TRBJ2-3, with 8 bases fitting TRBD2. CDR3 length: 16 residues. Per germline, CDR1 SNHLY and CDR2 FYNNEI. Trimming took 2 bases from V and 4 from J; bases not matched to a gene: 8. In DNA, the CDR3 is TGTGCCAGCAGTGAAATGGAGCGGGGGTGGGCAGATACGCAGTATTTT. Its protein product is CASSEMERGWADTQYF.

V usage is TRBV28 and J usage is TRBJ1-2; D uncertain. CDR3 size: 12 residues. Germline values: CDR1 MDHEN, CDR2 SYDVKM. V was clipped by 8 bases and J by 4 bases, with 11 bases between them. CDR3 residues: CASFEAVYGYTF. CDR3 DNA sequence: TGTGCCAGCTTCGAGGCGGTCTATGGCTACACCTTC.

V and J are TRBV6-1 and TRBJ2-2, with 7 bases matching TRBD2. With 2 bases clipped from V and 3 bases from J, the junction kept 6 bases outside the gene matches. Germline loops: CDR1 MNHNS, CDR2 SASEGT. CDR3 length: 16 amino acids. CDR3: CASSEPWREYTGELFF. The CDR3 coding sequence is TGTGCCAGCAGTGAACCGTGGCGGGAGTACACCGGGGAGCTGTTTTTT.

This chain connects TRBV24-1 to TRBJ2-5, with 9 nucleotides matching TRBD2. This CDR3 spans 16 amino acids. The germline V gene encodes CDR1 KGHDR and CDR2 SFDVKD. Trimming cost V 10 bases and J 2 bases; bases outside gene matches: 13. CDR3 DNA: TGTGCCACAGCAAGCGTTAGCGGGAGAGGGCAAGAGACCCAGTACTTC. Translation gives CATASVSGRGQETQYF.

This clone came up a few times. This chain links TRBV27 with TRBJ2-1; TRBD2 aligns across 8 bases. The CDR3 covers 15 residues. Losses at the gene ends were 2 bases for V and 1 base for J; bases not matched to a gene: 1. Germline lookup yields CDR1 MNHEY and CDR2 SMNVEV (reference sequence). The CDR3 spells CASSLIAGSYNEQFF. CDR3 nucleotide sequence: TGTGCCAGCAGTTTAATAGCGGGATCCTACAATGAGCAGTTCTTC.

This chain connects TRBV5-1 to TRBJ1-6; D might be TRBD1 (5 bases). The germline CDR1 and CDR2 sequences are SGHRS and YFSETQ. Trimming cost V 5 bases and J 7 bases, with 22 bases left between them. This CDR3 comprises 17 residues. The CDR3 reads CASRGTDSGFRNSPLHF. For the CDR3, the DNA is TGCGCCAGCAGGGGGACCGATTCAGGGTTTAGGAATTCACCCCTCCACTTT.

The chain carries TRBV10-3 and TRBJ1-1, with 8 bases lining up with TRBD1. This CDR3 is built from 17 residues. Per the germline V gene, CDR1 is ENHRY and CDR2 is SYGVKD. The V gene end was trimmed by 6 bases and the J gene end by 0 bases; junction bases not matched to a gene: 12. The CDR3 region has the DNA TGTGCCATCAGCCCCGGACAGGGAGGGCGCATGAACACTGAAGCTTTCTTT. This gives the protein CAISPGQGGRMNTEAFF.

This CDR3 reads CASSPVSTGELFF. The CDR3 DNA reads as TGCGCCAGCAGCCCCGTTTCGACCGGGGAGCTGTTTTTT. The V gene is TRBV4-1, the J gene TRBJ2-2; D is undetermined. Germline CDR1 and CDR2: MGHRA and YSYEKL. The V end lost 4 bases, the J end lost 5 bases, and 8 bases lay between the germline ends. The CDR3 extends over 13 amino acids.

The chain has TRBV6-2 or TRBV6-3 and TRBJ1-5, with 7 nucleotides matching TRBD1. This CDR3 contains 16 residues. V gave up 2 bases and J gave up 2 bases; unmatched junction bases: 6. CDR1 is MNHEY and CDR2 is SVGEGT in the germline V gene. CDR3 bases: TGTGCCAGCAGTTACGTGGGGGGGACAGGCAATCAGCCCCAGCATTTT. This sequence encodes CASSYVGGTGNQPQHF.

The rearrangement joins TRBV30 to TRBJ1-5; D is unclear. This CDR3 is 15 amino acids long. The ends were cut back, 1 base at V and 0 bases at J, with 10 bases in the middle. The germline gives CDR1 GTSNPN, CDR2 SVGIG (reference sequence). The DNA of the CDR3 is TGTGCCTGGAGTGGGATCAGCCTTAGCAATCAGCCCCAGCATTTT. Its translation: CAWSGISLSNQPQHF.

The chain has TRBV11-3 and TRBJ1-6; TRBD1 aligns across 9 bases. Losses at the gene ends were 5 bases for V and 7 bases for J; bases not matched to a gene: 6. From germline, CDR1 is SGHNT and CDR2 YENEEA. This CDR3 has 15 residues. For the CDR3, the DNA is TGTGCCAGCAGCGCGACAGGGGGTACGAATTCACCCCTCCACTTT. It yields the protein CASSATGGTNSPLHF.

Only one count was recorded for this clone. The chain carries TRBV19 and TRBJ1-3; D not resolved. Trimming left V 6 bases short and J 7 bases short, with 16 bases between. This CDR3 is built from 14 residues. The germline V gene encodes CDR1 LNHDA and CDR2 SQIVND (reference sequence). The CDR3: CASRTFGAGNTIYF. As DNA, the CDR3 is TGTGCCAGTAGGACTTTTGGCGCGGGTAACACCATATATTTT.

This clone was picked up one time. The chain carries TRBV5-1 and TRBJ1-1; 7 positions match TRBD1. The length of the CDR3 is 13 residues. Germline CDR1 is SGHRS and CDR2 is YFSETQ. V lost 0 bases, J lost 10 bases, and 6 bases stayed unmatched. DNA for the CDR3: TGCGCCAGCAGCTTGGTAGTCAGGGGGGCAGCTTTCTTT. Its protein is CASSLVVRGAAFF. The full variable domain, rest sourced from reference TRBV5-1 and TRBJ1-1, is KAGVTQTPRYLIKTRGQQVTLSCSPISGHRSVSWYQQTPGQGLQFLFEYFSETQRNKGNFPGRFSGRQFSNSRSEMNVSTLELGDSALYLCASSLVVRGAAFFGQGTRLTVV.

The chain has TRBV5-6 and TRBJ1-3; D possibly corresponds to TRBD1 (5 bases). The CDR3 contains 15 residues. Trimming removed 0 bases at V and 3 bases at J, with 10 bases between. Germline V lookup: CDR1 SGHDT, CDR2 YYEEEE. The CDR3 bases are TGTGCCAGCAGCTTGGCTGGTGACAGTGGAAACACCATATATTTT. Translation: CASSLAGDSGNTIYF.

This clone is a singleton in its sample. CDR3 loop: CASGSNRGAGPETQYF. CDR3 coding DNA: TGCGCCAGCGGCTCAAACAGGGGGGCTGGCCCAGAGACCCAGTACTTC. The chain joins TRBV5-1 to TRBJ2-5; 8 bases are shared with TRBD1. The CDR3 loop spans 16 amino acids. CDR1 and CDR2 (germline): SGHRS, YFSETQ. After removal of 7 bases from V and 4 bases from J, the junction contained 15 bases not matched to a gene.

J is TRBJ1-3 and V is TRBV7-2; TRBD1 is a possible D gene (6 bases). Germline values: CDR1 SGHTA, CDR2 FQGNSA. The ends were cut back, 4 bases at V and 6 bases at J, with 13 bases in the middle. The CDR3 runs 14 residues. As DNA, the CDR3 is TGTGCCAGCAGCTCAACATACAGGGAAAACACCATATATTTT. As protein: CASSSTYRENTIYF.

The chain's CDR3 is CASSSGTGGFYEQYF. CDR3 coding DNA: TGTGCCAGCAGCTCCGGGACAGGGGGATTTTACGAGCAGTACTTC. This chain joins TRBV13 and TRBJ2-7; 11 bases align to TRBD1. Per the germline V gene, CDR1 is PRHDT and CDR2 is FYEKMQ (reference sequence). The CDR3 contains 15 residues. V was clipped by 4 bases and J by 4 bases; unmatched bases: 6.

J is TRBJ2-1 and V is TRBV30; 7 nucleotides match TRBD1. Unmatched junction bases numbered 6, after V lost 1 base and J lost 3 bases. The CDR3 consists of 15 residues. Germline CDR1 reads GTSNPN; CDR2 reads SVGIG (reference sequence). CDR3 amino acids: CAWSAWTGNYNEQFF. DNA for the CDR3: TGTGCCTGGAGTGCATGGACAGGAAACTACAATGAGCAGTTCTTC.